The T cell receptor beta chain described here comes from a study of blood T cell repertoires in COVID-19. Study at large: The United States, Italy and Spain were the sources of the acute and convalescent COVID-19 samples. T cells, B-cell-depleted T cells, or PBMCs supplied cDNA or gDNA.

V lost 0 bases and J lost 2, with 7 bases in between. The CDR3 extends over 14 amino acids. Looked up from germline, CDR1 is SGHNT and CDR2 is YENEEA. In the original workflow: Amplification of reference gene primers was used by the study to estimate nucleated cell counts. Some clones are missing from TCRdb's copy, which holds only in-frame ones; the method was immunoSEQ multiplex PCR. That table supplies the V and J calls and clone size; D and trimming were determined from the DNA. In the table there are roughly 90,000 clones, about 83% of which are singletons. The source of this sequence is a woman aged 70-85 years with acute or convalescent COVID-19. Sequenced: peripheral blood. This chain links TRBV11-3 with TRBJ2-5; D unclear. CDR3 region: CASSLDPYQETQYF. The CDR3 DNA sequence: TGTGCCAGCAGCTTAGATCCCTATCAAGAGACCCAGTACTTC.